Sequencing of this T cell receptor (beta chain) was carried out in a study of T cells in localized non-small cell lung cancer. Generated by immunoSEQ multiplex PCR, the TCRdb table keeps only in-frame clones and is missing some. Of fewer than 15,000 clones in the sample, around 84% were seen once. The J segment lost 5 bases and the V segment lost 10 bases, leaving 9 bases of the junction unmatched. This CDR3 region has 14 residues. CDR1 is SGHVS and CDR2 is FQNEAQ in the germline V gene. Sequenced here: peripheral blood, sampled before any cancer treatment. The chain recombines TRBV7-8 with TRBJ2-5, with 11 bases lining up with TRBD2. The receptor comes from a male donor aged 60 or older with stage I squamous cell lung carcinoma. CDR3 nucleotides: TGTGCCACTGACCTAGCGGGAGGTGGTGAGACCCAGTACTTC. As protein: CATDLAGGGETQYF.